This T cell receptor beta chain was recorded in a study of CD8 T cells in ankylosing spondylitis. Quantitative 5'-RACE with molecular barcodes generated TCR beta libraries. TCRdb reprocessed the 5' RACE reads via MiXCR and lists one record per CDR3 protein. In the table there are a few hundred thousand distinct CDR3 sequences, about 10% of which are singletons. Trimming took off 4 bases at V and 5 bases at J, with 11 bases between the two ends. The CDR3 contains 13 residues. Per the germline V gene, CDR1 is SGHVS and CDR2 is FNYEAQ. This receptor was obtained from a male donor with ankylosing spondylitis or in good health (not recorded which). The sample taken for sequencing was blood, either unsorted or a sorted T cell fraction (not recorded which). The chain couples TRBV7-6 to TRBJ2-5; D ambiguous. The CDR3 DNA reads as TGTGCCAGCAGCTCACTGGTGGGGGAGACCCAGTACTTC. Translating it yields CASSSLVGETQYF. The entire variable domain, with the rest obtained from reference TRBV7-6 and TRBJ2-5, is as follows: GAGVSQSPRYKVTKRGQDVALRCDPISGHVSLYWYRQALGQGPEFLTYFNYEAQQDKSGLPNDRFSAERPEGSISTLTIQRTEQRDSAMYRCASSSLVGETQYFGPGTRLLVL.